This TCR beta chain came from a study of somatic mutations in cytotoxic T cells in rheumatoid arthritis. This CDR3 has 12 amino acids. Between the trimmed V and J ends, which lost 2 bases and 3 bases, there was a span of 5 bases. The germline V gene encodes CDR1 WSHSY and CDR2 SAAADI. Whole-study findings and limits: In about an eighth of the roughly 60 patients, the largest CD8+ clone exceeded 20% of CD8+ cells. What antigens the expanded CD8+ clones targeted remained unknown.

Some clones are missing from TCRdb's copy, which holds only in-frame ones; the method was immunoSEQ multiplex PCR. The sample consists of under 15,000 clones, roughly 70% of them appearing once. Details on this clone: Antigen: not known.

The healthy control group was made up of blood donors, who had a median age of around 60 years (range roughly 21-70) and were 45% to 70% female. This sequence was found in a woman between 40 and 55 years old in good health. The V gene is TRBV10-2, the J gene TRBJ2-7; D ambiguous. The sequenced sample was CD8+ T cells sorted from blood. The CDR3, as DNA: TGCGCCAGCAGTGAGACAATCTACGAGCAGTACTTC. Amino acids: CASSETIYEQYF.